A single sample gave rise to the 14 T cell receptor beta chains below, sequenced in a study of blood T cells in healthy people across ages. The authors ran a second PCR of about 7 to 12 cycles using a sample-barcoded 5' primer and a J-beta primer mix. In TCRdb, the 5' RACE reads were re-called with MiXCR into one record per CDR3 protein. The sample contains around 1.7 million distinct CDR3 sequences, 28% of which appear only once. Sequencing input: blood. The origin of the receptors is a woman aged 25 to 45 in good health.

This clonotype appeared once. The CDR3 reads CSAPLTGGKTQYF. CDR3 DNA sequence: TGCAGTGCTCCTTTGACAGGGGGAAAGACCCAGTACTTC. The chain employs TRBV20-1 and TRBJ2-4; TRBD1 matches 9 bases. The J call may be incorrect, as the DNA end agrees better with TRBJ2-5. CDR1 is DFQATT, CDR2 SNEGSKA, per germline (reference sequence). The CDR3 has 13 amino acids.

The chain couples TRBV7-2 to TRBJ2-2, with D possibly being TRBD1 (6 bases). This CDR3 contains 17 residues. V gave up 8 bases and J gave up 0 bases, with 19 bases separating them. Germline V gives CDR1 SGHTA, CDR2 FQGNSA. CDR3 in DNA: TGTGCCAGCTTAGGGGCAGGGGTGGCTGCGAACACCGGGGAGCTGTTTTTT. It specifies CASLGAGVAANTGELFF.

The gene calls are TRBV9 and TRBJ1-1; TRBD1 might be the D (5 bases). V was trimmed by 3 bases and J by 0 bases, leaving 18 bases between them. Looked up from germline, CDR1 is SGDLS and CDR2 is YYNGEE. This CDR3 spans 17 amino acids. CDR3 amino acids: CASSALGTQDLNTEAFF. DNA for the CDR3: TGTGCCAGCAGCGCCCTCGGAACACAGGACCTGAACACTGAAGCTTTCTTT.

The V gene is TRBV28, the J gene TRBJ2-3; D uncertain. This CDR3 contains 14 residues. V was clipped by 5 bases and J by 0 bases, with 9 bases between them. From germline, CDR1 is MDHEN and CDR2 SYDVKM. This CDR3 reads CASSRLGSTDTQYF. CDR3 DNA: TGTGCCAGCAGTCGCCTGGGGAGCACAGATACGCAGTATTTT.

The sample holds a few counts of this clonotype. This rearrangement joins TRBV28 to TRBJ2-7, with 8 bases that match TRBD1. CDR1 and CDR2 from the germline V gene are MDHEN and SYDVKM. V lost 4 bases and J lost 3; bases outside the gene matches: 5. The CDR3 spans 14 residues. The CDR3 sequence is CASSWGTGYYEQYF. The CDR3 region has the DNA TGTGCCAGCAGTTGGGGGACAGGATACTACGAGCAGTACTTC.

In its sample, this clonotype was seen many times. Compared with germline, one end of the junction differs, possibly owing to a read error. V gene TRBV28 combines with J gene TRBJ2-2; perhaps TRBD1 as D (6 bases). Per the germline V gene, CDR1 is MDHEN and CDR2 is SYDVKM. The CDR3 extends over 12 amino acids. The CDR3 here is CASSLLAGELFF. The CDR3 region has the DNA TGTGCCAGCAGTTTATTAGCAGGGGAACTGTTTTTT.

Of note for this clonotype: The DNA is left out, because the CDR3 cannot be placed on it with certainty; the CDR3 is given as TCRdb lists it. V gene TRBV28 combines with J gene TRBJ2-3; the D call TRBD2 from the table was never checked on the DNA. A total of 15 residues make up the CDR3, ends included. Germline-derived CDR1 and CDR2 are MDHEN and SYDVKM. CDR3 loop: CASRAGTTPSDTQYF.

The CDR3 sequence: CSARDFRGGGYNEQYF. DNA for the CDR3: TGCAGTGCTAGAGACTTCCGCGGGGGGGGTTACAATGAACAGTACTTC. The rearrangement uses TRBV20-1 and TRBJ2-4; 9 nucleotides align to TRBD2. Germline-derived CDR1 and CDR2 are DFQATT and SNEGSKA (reference sequence). This CDR3 is built from 16 residues. The V segment lost 0 bases and the J segment 13 bases; nucleotides outside the gene matches: 16.

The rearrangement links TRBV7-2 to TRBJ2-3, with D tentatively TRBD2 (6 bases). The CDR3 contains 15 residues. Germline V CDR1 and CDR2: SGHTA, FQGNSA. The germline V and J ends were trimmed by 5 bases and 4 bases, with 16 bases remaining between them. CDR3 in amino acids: CASSHRDGSPDTQYF. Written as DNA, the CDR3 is TGTGCCAGCAGCCACCGGGACGGGAGCCCAGATACGCAGTATTTT. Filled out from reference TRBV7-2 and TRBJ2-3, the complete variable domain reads GAGVSQSPSNKVTEKGKDVELRCDPISGHTALYWYRQSLGQGLEFLIYFQGNSAPDKSGLPSDRFSAERTGGSVSTLTIQRTQQEDSAVYLCASSHRDGSPDTQYFGPGTRLTVL.

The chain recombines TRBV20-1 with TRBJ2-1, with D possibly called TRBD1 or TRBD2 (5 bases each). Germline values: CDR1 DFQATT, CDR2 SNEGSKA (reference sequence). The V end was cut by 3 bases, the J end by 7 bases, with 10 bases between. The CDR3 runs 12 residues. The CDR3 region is CSASLWGNEQFF. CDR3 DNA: TGCAGTGCTAGCCTTTGGGGGAATGAGCAGTTCTTC.

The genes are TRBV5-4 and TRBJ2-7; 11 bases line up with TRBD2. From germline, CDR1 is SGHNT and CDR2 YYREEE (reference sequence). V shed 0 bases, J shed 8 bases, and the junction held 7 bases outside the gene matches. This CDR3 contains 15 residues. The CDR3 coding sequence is TGTGCCAGCAGCTTGGAGGGTAGCGGGAGGGATAAGCAGTACTTC. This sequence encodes CASSLEGSGRDKQYF.

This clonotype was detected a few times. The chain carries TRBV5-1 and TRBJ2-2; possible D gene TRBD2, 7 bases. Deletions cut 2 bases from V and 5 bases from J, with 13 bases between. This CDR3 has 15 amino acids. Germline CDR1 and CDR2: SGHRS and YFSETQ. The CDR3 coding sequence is TGCGCCAGCAGCTTATCCGGGGGGCCGACCGGGGAGCTGTTTTTT. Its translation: CASSLSGGPTGELFF. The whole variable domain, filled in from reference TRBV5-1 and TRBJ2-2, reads KAGVTQTPRYLIKTRGQQVTLSCSPISGHRSVSWYQQTPGQGLQFLFEYFSETQRNKGNFPGRFSGRQFSNSRSEMNVSTLELGDSALYLCASSLSGGPTGELFFGEGSRLTVL.

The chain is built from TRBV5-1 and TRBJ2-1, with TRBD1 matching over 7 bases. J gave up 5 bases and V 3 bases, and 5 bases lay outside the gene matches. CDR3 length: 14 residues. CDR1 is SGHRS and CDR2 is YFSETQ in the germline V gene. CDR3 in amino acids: CASSYGTVNNEQFF. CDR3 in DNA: TGCGCCAGCAGCTACGGGACAGTCAACAATGAGCAGTTCTTC. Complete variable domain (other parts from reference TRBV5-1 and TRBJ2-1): KAGVTQTPRYLIKTRGQQVTLSCSPISGHRSVSWYQQTPGQGLQFLFEYFSETQRNKGNFPGRFSGRQFSNSRSEMNVSTLELGDSALYLCASSYGTVNNEQFFGPGTRLTVL.

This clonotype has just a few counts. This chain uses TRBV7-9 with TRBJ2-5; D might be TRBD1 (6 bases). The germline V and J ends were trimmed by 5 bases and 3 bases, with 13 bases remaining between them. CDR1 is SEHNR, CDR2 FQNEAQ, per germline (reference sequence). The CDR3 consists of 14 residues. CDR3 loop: CASSAQGQEETQYF. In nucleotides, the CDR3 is TGTGCCAGCAGCGCCCAGGGACAAGAAGAGACCCAGTACTTC.